The 29 T cell receptor beta chains below come from one sample, sequenced in a study of blood T cell repertoires in COVID-19. TCRdb keeps only in-frame clones here, not all; method: immunoSEQ multiplex PCR. Of approximately 300,000 clones in the sample, 65% to 90% were seen once. The sample was PBMCs or T cells enriched from blood (not recorded which). These receptors were obtained from a young man who had recovered from COVID-19.

The chain carries TRBV27 and TRBJ2-3; 9 bases align to TRBD2. This CDR3 spans 16 amino acids. J gave up 0 bases and V 8 bases, and 9 bases lay outside the gene matches. The germline V gene encodes CDR1 MNHEY and CDR2 SMNVEV (reference sequence). CDR3 sequence: CASSFRSGGSTDTQYF. CDR3 DNA sequence: TGTGCCAGCTCCTTTCGTAGCGGGGGAAGCACAGATACGCAGTATTTT.

About this clone itself: One junction end does not reproduce the germline sequence, and a read error may be involved. The rearrangement links TRBV2 to TRBJ1-1; D possibly corresponds to TRBD1 (5 bases). The CDR3 is 12 residues long. Per germline, CDR1 SNHLY and CDR2 FYNNEI. CDR3 loop: CASRGGAAPDPF. In DNA, the CDR3 is TGTGCCAGCAGGGGAGGGGCGGCACCCGACCCCTTT.

J is TRBJ2-4 and V is TRBV11-2, with a possible D match to TRBD2 (5 bases). V was shortened by 4 bases and J by 1 base, with 17 bases between the two germline ends. This CDR3 has 17 residues. CDR1 is SGHAT, CDR2 FQNNGV, per germline. The CDR3 is CASSYFLSGEAKNIQYF. CDR3 in DNA: TGTGCCAGCAGCTACTTCCTTTCCGGGGAGGCCAAAAACATTCAGTACTTC. The full variable domain, its missing parts supplied by reference TRBV11-2 and TRBJ2-4, is EAGVAQSPRYKIIEKRQSVAFWCNPISGHATLYWYQQILGQGPKLLIQFQNNGVVDDSQLPKDRFSAERLKGVDSTLKIQPAKLEDSAVYLCASSYFLSGEAKNIQYFGAGTRLSVL.

This chain connects TRBV12-3 or TRBV12-4 to TRBJ2-2; D possibly corresponds to TRBD2 (5 bases). The V end was cut by 5 bases, the J end by 7 bases, with 11 bases between. CDR3 length: 13 amino acids. The chain's CDR3 is CASSQRWSGELFF. Written as DNA, the CDR3 is TGTGCCAGCAGTCAGCGGTGGAGCGGGGAGCTGTTTTTT.

This clone was picked up a small number of times. The chain employs TRBV21-1 and TRBJ2-1; no DNA check was done on the table's D call, TRBD2. TRBV21-1 is an annotated pseudogene. This CDR3 is 19 amino acids long. In DNA, the CDR3 is TGTGCCAGCAGCAGAGGGCCCGGGGGTCCCGGCGGGTGGGGAAAGGAGCAGTTCTTC. This translates into CASSRGPGGPGGWGKEQFF.

The chain employs TRBV7-2 and TRBJ2-5; 9 bases fit TRBD2. CDR3 size: 14 residues. Germline-derived CDR1 and CDR2 are SGHTA and FQGNSA. The J segment lost 5 bases and the V segment lost 3 bases, leaving 4 bases of the junction unmatched. CDR3 bases: TGTGCCAGCAGCTTTGGCGGGAGGGCCGAGACCCAGTACTTC. Translating gives CASSFGGRAETQYF.

The rearrangement uses TRBV27 and TRBJ1-6; 7 bases are a match to TRBD1. This CDR3 region has 14 residues. J lost 8 bases, V lost 5 bases, and 6 bases had no gene match. CDR1 MNHEY and CDR2 SMNVEV come from the germline V gene (reference sequence). Written as DNA, the CDR3 is TGTGCCAGCAGTCGGGACAGCCTATATTCACCCCTCCACTTT. This encodes CASSRDSLYSPLHF.

This sequence joins TRBV6-5 and TRBJ1-4, with D uncertain. V lost 4 bases and J 0 bases, leaving 3 bases between the germline ends. Germline V gene sequence: CDR1 MNHEY, CDR2 SVGAGI. The CDR3 has 13 residues. CDR3 DNA: TGTGCCAGCAGTTTTACAACTAATGAAAAACTGTTTTTT. Translating gives CASSFTTNEKLFF.

V is TRBV7-8 and J is TRBJ2-1; 8 positions agree with TRBD2. The CDR3 is 14 residues long. The V gene's germline CDR1 is SGHVS and CDR2 FQNEAQ. The trim removed 5 bases at V and 5 bases at J, leaving 5 bases unmatched. This CDR3 is CASSISGENNEQFF. In DNA form, the CDR3 reads TGTGCCAGCAGCATTAGCGGGGAAAACAATGAGCAGTTCTTC.

This clone showed up just a few times. The chain combines TRBV12-3 or TRBV12-4 with TRBJ1-6; D call uncertain. CDR3 length equals 13 residues. Trimming stripped 7 bases from V and 7 bases from J, with 11 bases between. CDR3 residues: CASNLGRNSPLHF. The CDR3 bases are TGTGCCAGCAACTTAGGGAGGAATTCACCCCTCCACTTT.

The chain employs TRBV7-6 and TRBJ2-3; TRBD2 is a possible D gene (5 bases). CDR1 SGHVS and CDR2 FNYEAQ come from the germline V gene. This CDR3 region has 14 residues. The V end was cut by 4 bases, the J end by 11 bases, with 19 bases between. Here the CDR3 reads CASSSSVSQGRQYF. For the CDR3, the DNA is TGTGCCAGCAGCTCTAGTGTCAGCCAAGGGAGGCAGTATTTT.

The rearrangement joins TRBV3-1 (or the pseudogene TRBV3-2) to TRBJ2-7, with 10 bases identical to TRBD2. Looked up from germline, CDR1 is LGHDT and CDR2 is YNNKEL (reference sequence). The CDR3 consists of 14 residues. Losses at the gene ends were 5 bases for V and 6 bases for J; bases not matched to a gene: 7. The CDR3: CASSEAASGSEQYF. CDR3 nucleotides: TGTGCCAGCAGCGAAGCGGCTAGCGGGAGCGAGCAGTACTTC.

The V and J genes are TRBV6-5 and TRBJ1-2, with D uncertain. V lost 4 bases, J lost 5 bases, and 8 bases lay in between. CDR3 length: 12 amino acids. In germline, CDR1 is MNHEY, CDR2 SVGAGI. CDR3 in amino acids: CASSFEGYGYTF. As DNA, the CDR3 is TGTGCCAGCAGTTTTGAGGGTTATGGCTACACCTTC.

On this clone: At one boundary the junction diverges from the germline segment, which might be a read error. The chain combines TRBV10-3 with TRBJ1-1; 7 bases line up with TRBD1. This CDR3 region has 13 residues. The germline V gene encodes CDR1 ENHRY and CDR2 SYGVKD. The CDR3 DNA reads TGTGCCGTCAGGGACAGCGGGGAGGTCAAAGCTTTCTTT. Its translation is CAVRDSGEVKAFF.

In this sample, this clone turned up a few times. This chain uses TRBV6-1 with TRBJ1-1; weak D call: TRBD1 (5 bases). The germline CDR1 and CDR2 sequences are MNHNS and SASEGT. The length of the CDR3 is 15 residues. Trimming cost V 0 bases and J 3 bases, with 11 bases left between them. The chain's CDR3 is CASSEAGGSYTEAFF. The CDR3 DNA reads as TGTGCCAGCAGTGAAGCGGGGGGGTCGTACACTGAAGCTTTCTTT.

The chain recombines TRBV30 with TRBJ2-7; D may be TRBD1 (6 bases). V was clipped by 4 bases and J by 7 bases, with 23 bases between them. Germline CDR1 is GTSNPN and CDR2 is SVGIG (reference sequence). There are 15 residues in the CDR3. The CDR3 DNA is TGTGCCTGGACAGGGGCAGGACGGGCTTGGGGAGAGCAGTACTTC. The encoded protein is CAWTGAGRAWGEQYF.

In its sample, this clone was seen once. This rearrangement joins TRBV28 to TRBJ1-5, with D hard to call. CDR1 and CDR2 from the germline V gene are MDHEN and SYDVKM. Trimming took off 8 bases at V and 3 bases at J, with 8 bases between the two ends. The CDR3 consists of 12 residues. In nucleotides, the CDR3 is TGTGCCAGCGGGGAGGCCAATCAGCCCCAGCATTTT. Translation: CASGEANQPQHF.

The chain joins TRBV7-9 to TRBJ2-7, with D possibly TRBD1 on 5 matching bases. CDR1 and CDR2 (germline): SEHNR, FQNEAQ (reference sequence). The CDR3 has 14 residues. The germline V and J ends were trimmed by 1 base and 2 bases, with 9 bases remaining between them. DNA for the CDR3: TGTGCCAGCAGCTTAGGGGGCATAACCTACGAGCAGTACTTC. Protein product: CASSLGGITYEQYF.

The gene calls are TRBV10-1 and TRBJ2-7; D call uncertain. Germline CDR1 WNHNN, CDR2 SYGVQD (reference sequence). Trimming removed 6 bases at V and 0 bases at J, with 9 bases between. The CDR3 is 13 amino acids. DNA of the CDR3: TGCGCCAGCAGCGTCGGTAGCTCCTACGAGCAGTACTTC. It codes for CASSVGSSYEQYF.

The chain is built from TRBV2 and TRBJ1-5; D is unclear. Germline V CDR1 and CDR2: SNHLY, FYNNEI. CDR3 length equals 14 residues. Trimming removed 0 bases at V and 4 bases at J, with 7 bases between. DNA of the CDR3: TGTGCCAGCAGTGAAGCTTTGCGGAATCAGCCCCAGCATTTT. Encoded protein: CASSEALRNQPQHF. The full variable domain, rest sourced from reference TRBV2 and TRBJ1-5, is EPEVTQTPSHQVTQMGQEVILRCVPISNHLYFYWYRQILGQKVEFLVSFYNNEISEKSEIFDDQFSVERPDGSNFTLKIRSTKLEDSAMYFCASSEALRNQPQHFGDGTRLSIL.

The CDR3 region is CASSFLQGAGQPQHF. Written as DNA, the CDR3 is TGTGCCAGCAGTTTTTTACAGGGGGCAGGACAGCCCCAGCATTTT. The rearrangement uses TRBV27 and TRBJ1-5; TRBD1 matches at 9 bases. The CDR3 runs 15 residues. The trim removed 3 bases at V and 7 bases at J, leaving 7 bases unmatched. Germline V gives CDR1 MNHEY, CDR2 SMNVEV (reference sequence).

The V and J genes are TRBV19 and TRBJ2-2; no reliable D call. Germline V CDR1 and CDR2: LNHDA, SQIVND (reference sequence). The CDR3 length is 15 residues. Trimming removed 3 bases at V and 7 bases at J, with 15 bases between. CDR3 loop: CASSIVSSPVGELFF. CDR3 bases: TGTGCCAGTAGTATTGTGTCTTCGCCAGTCGGGGAGCTGTTTTTT.

Written as DNA, the CDR3 is TGTGCCAGCAGCCGGGGACTAGCGGGAGAGGTGGGACAAGAGACCCAGTACTTC. Translated: CASSRGLAGEVGQETQYF. The chain joins TRBV7-9 to TRBJ2-5; 14 nucleotides match TRBD2. This CDR3 is built from 18 residues. V was pared by 5 bases and J by 2 bases, with 10 bases of the junction left unmatched. CDR1 is SEHNR and CDR2 is FQNEAQ in the germline V gene (reference sequence). Looking up the rest from reference TRBV7-9 and TRBJ2-5 gives the full variable domain: DTGVSQNPRHKITKRGQNVTFRCDPISEHNRLYWYRQTLGQGPEFLTYFQNEAQLEKSRLLSDRFSAERPKGSFSTLEIQRTEQGDSAMYLCASSRGLAGEVGQETQYFGPGTRLLVL.

The chain uses TRBV6-1 and TRBJ1-1, with D possibly being TRBD1 (6 bases). This CDR3 is 15 amino acids long. Germline V gene data show CDR1 as MNHNS and CDR2 as SASEGT. V was pared by 2 bases and J by 6 bases, with 16 bases between. CDR3: CASSERAGVAAEAFF. The CDR3 DNA is TGTGCCAGCAGTGAAAGGGCAGGGGTTGCGGCTGAAGCTTTCTTT.

This sequence joins TRBV10-1 and TRBJ2-3; 8 bases agree with TRBD2. From germline, CDR1 is WNHNN and CDR2 SYGVQD (reference sequence). This CDR3 has 14 amino acids. The junction had 12 bases not matched to a gene; V was cut back by 10 bases and J by 6 bases. For the CDR3, the DNA is TGCGCCATTCTTGGACTAGCAAGAGACGATACGCAGTATTTT. This encodes CAILGLARDDTQYF.

V is TRBV5-1 and J is TRBJ2-2, with no clear D. The CDR3 totals 13 residues. Trimming removed 7 bases from V and 0 bases from J, with 7 bases in between. The V gene's germline CDR1 is SGHRS and CDR2 YFSETQ. The CDR3 DNA reads as TGCGCCAGCGCAGTTGCGAACACCGGGGAGCTGTTTTTT. Translated: CASAVANTGELFF.

The V gene is TRBV10-1, the J gene TRBJ2-2, with D possibly matching TRBD2 (6 bases). This CDR3 contains 15 residues. Germline V CDR1 and CDR2: WNHNN, SYGVQD (reference sequence). V lost 3 bases, J lost 3 bases, and 11 bases lay in between. The CDR3 region has the DNA TGCGCCAGCAGTGATCCTAGCGAGTACACCGGGGAGCTGTTTTTT. Its protein product is CASSDPSEYTGELFF.

The rearrangement links TRBV7-9 to TRBJ2-7; TRBD1 matches 8 bases. J lost 2 bases, V lost 5 bases, and 8 bases had no gene match. CDR1 SEHNR and CDR2 FQNEAQ come from the germline V gene (reference sequence). The CDR3 is 15 residues long. This chain's CDR3 is CASSPEGDRTYEQYF. The CDR3 nucleotides are TGTGCCAGCAGCCCAGAAGGGGACAGGACCTACGAGCAGTACTTC.

The chain has TRBV19 and TRBJ2-7, with 7 bases fitting TRBD1. Losses at the gene ends were 9 bases for V and 5 bases for J; bases not matched to a gene: 10. The CDR3 extends over 13 amino acids. The V gene's germline CDR1 is LNHDA and CDR2 SQIVND (reference sequence). CDR3 protein: CARPARGQHEQYF. CDR3 DNA: TGTGCCAGACCCGCAAGGGGGCAGCACGAGCAGTACTTC.